Each of the 2 T cell receptor beta chains below was sequenced from the same sample in a study of TIL therapy for anti-PD-1-resistant metastatic lung cancer. The immunoSEQ assay was v3. Using immunoSEQ multiplex PCR, the repertoire was profiled, and TCRdb retains in-frame clones only, with some absent. This table has approximately 45,000 clones, around 79% appearing once. Time point denoted: pre-treatment sample, taken before nivolumab and TIL therapy. The sample was blood, taken at baseline. The receptors were sampled from a man between 65 and 85 years old with non-small cell lung cancer.

This clone was observed a single time. V is TRBV7-8 and J is TRBJ1-5; 7 nucleotides align to TRBD1. From germline, CDR1 is SGHVS and CDR2 FQNEAQ. V lost 5 bases to trimming and J lost 3 bases; unmatched junction nucleotides: 10. The CDR3 is 16 amino acids. For the CDR3, the DNA is TGTGCCAGCAGCAACGGGACAGTAAACTACAATCAGCCCCAGCATTTT. It yields the protein CASSNGTVNYNQPQHF.

The J gene is TRBJ2-5, the V gene TRBV27; 14 positions agree with TRBD2. The CDR3 length is 16 residues. Germline CDR1 and CDR2: MNHEY and SMNVEV (reference sequence). The trim removed 5 bases at V and 2 bases at J, leaving 4 bases unmatched. The CDR3 bases are TGTGCCAGCAGTATCCGACTAGCGGGAGGGCAAGAGACCCAGTACTTC. Its translation: CASSIRLAGGQETQYF.